One and the same sample provided the 21 T cell receptor beta chains below, sequenced in a study of blood T cell repertoires in COVID-19. Here immunoSEQ multiplex PCR was the method, and the copy in TCRdb shows in-frame clones only, minus some. The sample shows about 260,000 clones, around 84% of them seen only once. The specimen sequenced was PBMCs or T cells enriched from blood (not recorded which). Receptor source: a man aged 25 to 40 with acute COVID-19.

The V call is TRBV4-2, the J call TRBJ2-5; D perhaps matches TRBD2 (7 bases). V dropped 1 base and J dropped 5 bases, with 14 bases sitting between them. There are 15 residues in the CDR3. CDR1 LGHNA and CDR2 YNFKEQ come from the germline V gene. CDR3 coding DNA: TGTGCCAGCAGCCAAGGAGGCGGGGGCTTGGAGACCCAGTACTTC. The encoded protein is CASSQGGGGLETQYF.

The chain recombines TRBV30 with TRBJ1-2; D is unresolved. The CDR3 contains 15 residues. Trimming took 0 bases from V and 4 from J, leaving 15 bases between them. The V gene's germline CDR1 is GTSNPN and CDR2 SVGIG (reference sequence). In DNA form, the CDR3 reads TGTGCCTGGAGTGTAGGAATCGGACGGGGCTATGGCTACACCTTC. It is translated as CAWSVGIGRGYGYTF.

This chain links TRBV24-1 with TRBJ2-1, with 8 positions matching TRBD2. The V gene's germline CDR1 is KGHDR and CDR2 SFDVKD. V was clipped by 3 bases and J by 7 bases; unmatched bases: 28. This CDR3 is 22 amino acids long. CDR3 in amino acids: CATSDMGPPPGAGGPGLNEQFF. In DNA, the CDR3 is TGTGCCACCAGTGATATGGGTCCGCCGCCCGGGGCGGGAGGCCCGGGATTGAATGAGCAGTTCTTC.

The chain combines TRBV24-1 with TRBJ2-1; D ambiguous. This CDR3 comprises 17 residues. Germline CDR1 is KGHDR and CDR2 is SFDVKD. V was clipped by 0 bases and J by 2 bases, with 13 bases between them. The CDR3 DNA follows: TGTGCCACCAGTGATTTGCCCCCCCGCGGAGCCTACAATGAGCAGTTCTTC. It translates to CATSDLPPRGAYNEQFF.

This rearrangement joins TRBV30 to TRBJ1-4, with TRBD1 identical over 7 bases. The CDR3 is 14 amino acids. Germline V CDR1 and CDR2: GTSNPN, SVGIG (reference sequence). Trimming removed 4 bases from V and 7 bases from J; junction bases left unmatched: 9. CDR3 sequence (DNA): TGTGCCTGGACCAAGGGGGCGCCGGGTGAAAAACTGTTTTTT. Its protein is CAWTKGAPGEKLFF. Combining the CDR3 with reference TRBV30 and TRBJ1-4 gives the whole variable domain SQTIHQWPATLVQPVGSPLSLECTVEGTSNPNLYWYRQAAGRGLQLLFYSVGIGQISSEVPQNLSASRPQDRQFILSSKKLLLSDSGFYLCAWTKGAPGEKLFFGSGTQLSVL.

This clone was recorded a few times. The J gene is TRBJ1-5, the V gene TRBV4-2; the D gene is possibly TRBD1 (5 bases). Trimming left V 1 base short and J 7 bases short, with 14 bases between. The CDR3 has 15 amino acids. Germline values: CDR1 LGHNA, CDR2 YNFKEQ. CDR3 in amino acids: CASSQGVDTAQPQHF. The CDR3 bases are TGTGCCAGCAGCCAAGGCGTGGACACTGCGCAGCCCCAGCATTTT.

The chain combines TRBV19 with TRBJ1-5, with no clear D. Trimming took off 3 bases at V and 4 bases at J, with 16 bases between the two ends. The CDR3 runs 16 residues. Germline CDR1 is LNHDA and CDR2 is SQIVND (reference sequence). CDR3 amino acids: CASSIPFGVQNQPQHF. For the CDR3, the DNA is TGTGCCAGTAGTATCCCCTTTGGAGTCCAAAATCAGCCCCAGCATTTT.

The CDR3 protein is CASSEESSGRVYNEQFF. Written as DNA, the CDR3 is TGTGCCAGCAGTGAGGAAAGTAGCGGGAGGGTTTACAATGAGCAGTTCTTC. The chain links TRBV2 to TRBJ2-1; TRBD2 matches at 11 bases. Germline lookup yields CDR1 SNHLY and CDR2 FYNNEI. This CDR3 spans 17 amino acids. After removal of 3 bases from V and 4 bases from J, the junction contained 8 bases not matched to a gene.

The chain is built from TRBV29-1 and TRBJ1-4; D possibly corresponds to TRBD1 (6 bases). Trimming left V 4 bases short and J 3 bases short, with 15 bases between. Germline-derived CDR1 and CDR2 are SQVTM and ANQGSEA. This CDR3 region has 15 residues. In DNA form, the CDR3 reads TGCAGCGTTGGGGGGGGCGCCCCGGCTAATGAAAAACTGTTTTTT. Translated, it gives CSVGGGAPANEKLFF.

The gene calls are TRBV29-1 and TRBJ1-1; maybe TRBD1 (5 bases). Between the trimmed V and J ends, which lost 4 bases and 0 bases, there was a span of 6 bases. This CDR3 comprises 12 residues. The germline gives CDR1 SQVTM, CDR2 ANQGSEA. The CDR3 nucleotides read TGCAGCGTTGGACAGATGAACACTGAAGCTTTCTTT. This translates into CSVGQMNTEAFF.

V and J are TRBV3-1 (or the pseudogene TRBV3-2) and TRBJ1-3; no clear D. CDR3 length: 16 amino acids. V gave up 4 bases and J gave up 1 base, with 14 bases separating them. Germline V gene sequence: CDR1 LGHDT, CDR2 YNNKEL (reference sequence). As DNA, the CDR3 is TGTGCCAGCAGCCCTCCGTCGGGGAGATCTGGAAACACCATATATTTT. This sequence encodes CASSPPSGRSGNTIYF.

CDR3 region: CASSHGQGIDEQYV. CDR3 coding DNA: TGTGCCAGCAGCCATGGACAGGGGATCGACGAGCAGTACGTC. V and J are TRBV6-2 or TRBV6-3 and TRBJ2-7, with TRBD1 matching over 9 bases. With 6 bases clipped from V and 5 bases from J, the junction kept 8 bases outside the gene matches. CDR1 MNHEY and CDR2 SVGEGT come from the germline V gene. The CDR3 is made up of 14 amino acids.

This chain links TRBV21-1 with TRBJ2-7; the table calls TRBD1, which could not be checked here. TRBV21-1 is given as a pseudogene. The CDR3 runs to 18 residues. Here the CDR3 reads CASSKGTRSEGVAHEQYV. The CDR3 bases are TGTGCCAGCAGCAAAGGGACCCGAAGCGAGGGGGTAGCCCACGAGCAGTACGTC.

This clone was counted once. The chain recombines TRBV6-5 with TRBJ1-4; D is unclear. V was cut by 6 bases and J by 0 bases, with 8 bases left in between. Germline CDR1 is MNHEY and CDR2 is SVGAGI. This CDR3 is built from 14 residues. The CDR3, as DNA: TGTGCCAGCAGGGCAGGCGCAACTAATGAAAAACTGTTTTTT. Its protein is CASRAGATNEKLFF.

J is TRBJ2-7 and V is TRBV18; tentatively, D is TRBD1 (6 bases). Germline values: CDR1 KGHSH, CDR2 LQKENI. V was cut by 4 bases and J by 3 bases, with 13 bases left in between. The CDR3 is 14 amino acids. The CDR3: CASSLYRDNYEQYV. Written as DNA, the CDR3 is TGTGCCAGCTCACTTTACAGGGATAACTACGAGCAGTACGTC.

Remarks on this clone: Compared with germline, one end of the junction differs, possibly owing to a read error. This rearrangement joins TRBV5-1 to TRBJ2-3, with a tentative D call TRBD2 (6 bases). CDR3 length equals 15 residues. The germline gives CDR1 SGHRS, CDR2 YFSETQ. The DNA of the CDR3 is TGTGCCAGCAGCTTGTTCGGCGGGATAGAGGATACGCAGTATTTT. This translates into CASSLFGGIEDTQYF. The full variable domain, with the rest looked up from reference TRBV5-1 and TRBJ2-3, is KAGVTQTPRYLIKTRGQQVTLSCSPISGHRSVSWYQQTPGQGLQFLFEYFSETQRNKGNFPGRFSGRQFSNSRSEMNVSTLELGDSALYLCASSLFGGIEDTQYFGPGTRLTVL.

DNA of the CDR3: TGCGCCAGCAGTGATGGCTCACCCCTCCACTTT. Residues: CASSDGSPLHF. This rearrangement joins TRBV10-2 to TRBJ1-6; D gene uncertain. This CDR3 contains 11 residues. Trimming removed 3 bases from V and 10 bases from J, with 4 bases in between. Germline-derived CDR1 and CDR2 are WSHSY and SAAADI.

This clone was found a few times. The chain combines TRBV7-2 with TRBJ1-5, with 7 bases fitting TRBD1. Germline lookup yields CDR1 SGHTA and CDR2 FQGNSA. This CDR3 is 16 amino acids long. V lost 5 bases, J lost 0 bases, and 7 bases stayed unmatched. CDR3 loop: CASSRVQGGSNQPQHF. In DNA form, the CDR3 reads TGTGCCAGCAGCCGGGTCCAGGGGGGTAGCAATCAGCCCCAGCATTTT.

This clone showed up just a few times. The chain has TRBV10-3 and TRBJ1-1, with D unresolved. Germline CDR1 ENHRY, CDR2 SYGVKD. Trimming removed 2 bases at V and 4 bases at J, with 14 bases between. The CDR3 length is 15 residues. The CDR3 here is CAISERGPEGTEAFF. DNA of the CDR3: TGTGCCATCAGTGAGAGAGGGCCCGAAGGCACTGAAGCTTTCTTT.

The chain joins TRBV4-3 to TRBJ2-2, with 11 bases that match TRBD2. Germline V lookup: CDR1 LGHNA, CDR2 YSLEER. CDR3 length: 16 residues. The J segment lost 2 bases and the V segment lost 4 bases, leaving 3 bases of the junction unmatched. The chain's CDR3 is CASSPGTSGNTGELFF. CDR3 nucleotide sequence: TGCGCCAGCAGCCCTGGGACTAGCGGAAACACCGGGGAGCTGTTTTTT.

V usage is TRBV6-1 and J usage is TRBJ1-5; a possible D gene is TRBD1 (5 bases). Germline lookup yields CDR1 MNHNS and CDR2 SASEGT. This CDR3 has 14 residues. V was cut by 2 bases and J by 4 bases, with 9 bases left in between. The CDR3: CASSEHRSNQPQHF. DNA for the CDR3: TGTGCCAGCAGTGAACACAGGTCGAATCAGCCCCAGCATTTT.